There are a few counts of the clone carrying this T cell receptor (beta chain). Via MiXCR, TCRdb re-called the 5' RACE reads, giving one row per CDR3 protein. The table records nearly 40,000 distinct CDR3 sequences, approximately 17% of them present only once. The V segment lost 6 bases and the J segment 1 base; nucleotides outside the gene matches: 6. The CDR3 is 14 amino acids. The V gene's germline CDR1 is SQVTM and CDR2 ANQGSEA. V is TRBV29-1 and J is TRBJ1-1, with TRBD1 identical over 9 bases. Sequenced input: naive CD4+ T cells sorted from a lymph node. Subset: naive CD4+ T cells, CD4+CD45RA+CD25-. The receptor comes from a female donor with breast cancer. Here the CDR3 DNA reads TGCAGCGTAGAACCGGGACAGGGGAACACTGAAGCTTTCTTT. Its translation: CSVEPGQGNTEAFF.